The sequence of this T cell receptor (beta chain) was determined in a study of T cell responses to AZD1222 COVID-19 vaccine. Regarding the study as a whole: The sample set comprised mostly white British donors with more females, and clonal diversity was possibly underestimated.

CDR1 is SGHNT and CDR2 is YENEEA in the germline V gene. V lost 2 bases and J lost 8, with 9 bases in between. The CDR3 contains 13 residues. A remark on this clone: Its antigen is not identified.

TCRdb keeps only in-frame clones here, not all; method: immunoSEQ multiplex PCR. The sample holds some 150,000 clones, 80% to 95% seen once. The origin of this receptor is an adult in good health. The sequences come from peripheral blood, collected on day 0 of AZD1222 vaccination. The chain links TRBV11-3 to TRBJ2-2; no firm D call. CDR3 sequence: CASSLYPTGELFF. The CDR3 coding sequence is TGTGCCAGCAGCTTATATCCAACTGGGGAGCTGTTTTTT.